The T cell receptor (beta chain) under discussion was sequenced for a study of T cells after posttransplantation cyclophosphamide. Libraries were prepared by immunoSEQ multiplex PCR; TCRdb keeps only in-frame clonotypes and omits some of them. The profile shows about 11,000 clones, around 81% of them singletons. Cyclophosphamide on days +3 and +4 followed busulfan-fludarabine conditioning and a marrow graft. In the case of this clone: Its antigen is unidentified.

Notes on the study in general: Later blood repertoires were often dominated by clones from the donor CD8+ memory compartment. Skin or GI-infiltrating T cells shared few TRB sequences with blood. Recipient CMV seropositivity and CMV reactivation strongly tracked TRB clonality.

The CDR3 totals 16 residues. Trimming left V 2 bases short and J 4 bases short, with 16 bases between. Looked up from germline, CDR1 is SNHLY and CDR2 is FYNNEI. The rearrangement uses TRBV2 and TRBJ2-3; weak D call: TRBD1 (6 bases). The clonotype originates from a female patient between 50 and 59 years old who received an allogeneic stem cell transplant from a related donor, was CMV-positive, and had no GVHD. Part of the T cells may come from the graft donor. Source: PBMCs, taken around 2,000 days after allogeneic stem cell transplant with posttransplant cyclophosphamide. The CDR3 is CASSEITGPVSDTQYF. As DNA, the CDR3 is TGTGCCAGCAGTGAAATTACAGGGCCAGTGTCAGATACGCAGTATTTT. Complete variable domain (other parts from reference TRBV2 and TRBJ2-3): EPEVTQTPSHQVTQMGQEVILRCVPISNHLYFYWYRQILGQKVEFLVSFYNNEISEKSEIFDDQFSVERPDGSNFTLKIRSTKLEDSAMYFCASSEITGPVSDTQYFGPGTRLTVL.